These 19 T cell receptor beta chains share one sample of origin, sequenced in a study of T cell responses to AZD1222 COVID-19 vaccine. TCRdb keeps only in-frame clones here, not all; method: immunoSEQ multiplex PCR. The table lists some 69,000 clones, less than 90% of them singletons, with around 25% in the top ten. Sequencing used peripheral blood, obtained 28 days after the second AZD1222 dose. The origin of the receptors is an adult who received the AZD1222 COVID-19 vaccine.

The rearrangement joins TRBV20-1 to TRBJ1-1; 11 nucleotides align to TRBD1. This CDR3 has 15 residues. V trimming: 3 bases; J trimming: 3 bases; junction bases outside the gene matches: 6. Germline CDR1 reads DFQATT; CDR2 reads SNEGSKA (reference sequence). This CDR3 is CSASGDRGMYTEAFF. CDR3 nucleotide sequence: TGCAGTGCTAGTGGGGACAGGGGGATGTACACTGAAGCTTTCTTT.

The chain is built from TRBV5-4 and TRBJ2-2; possible D gene TRBD2, 5 bases. CDR1 is SGHNT, CDR2 YYREEE, per germline (reference sequence). The ends were cut back, 0 bases at V and 8 bases at J, with 14 bases in the middle. CDR3 size: 15 residues. The CDR3 is CASSLEALSGGELFF. The CDR3 region has the DNA TGTGCCAGCAGCTTGGAAGCACTCTCGGGGGGGGAGCTGTTTTTT. Full variable domain (missing parts from reference TRBV5-4 and TRBJ2-2): ETGVTQSPTHLIKTRGQQVTLRCSSQSGHNTVSWYQQALGQGPQFIFQYYREEENGRGNFPPRFSGLQFPNYSSELNVNALELDDSALYLCASSLEALSGGELFFGEGSRLTVL.

V usage is TRBV11-3 and J usage is TRBJ2-3; D may be TRBD1 (5 bases). The CDR3 totals 14 residues. Germline-derived CDR1 and CDR2 are SGHNT and YENEEA. V lost 7 bases to trimming and J lost 0 bases, with 11 bases between them. The CDR3 protein is CASKQVSSTDTQYF. As DNA, the CDR3 is TGTGCCAGCAAACAGGTCTCTAGCACAGATACGCAGTATTTT. The whole variable domain, remainder taken from reference TRBV11-3 and TRBJ2-3, is EAGVVQSPRYKIIEKKQPVAFWCNPISGHNTLYWYLQNLGQGPELLIRYENEEAVDDSQLPKDRFSAERLKGVDSTLKIQPAELGDSAVYLCASKQVSSTDTQYFGPGTRLTVL.

This chain connects TRBV5-1 to TRBJ2-7; D ambiguous. Germline CDR1 and CDR2: SGHRS and YFSETQ. Trimming removed 5 bases from V and 6 bases from J, with 18 bases in between. The CDR3 length is 14 residues. In DNA form, the CDR3 reads TGCGCCAGCAGTCCCCCAGACCTAATTGGCGAGCAGTACTTC. Amino acids: CASSPPDLIGEQYF.

This rearrangement joins TRBV6-5 to TRBJ2-7; D not certain. The ends were cut back, 6 bases at V and 5 bases at J, with 20 bases in the middle. CDR1 and CDR2 (germline): MNHEY, SVGAGI. This CDR3 comprises 15 residues. The CDR3 nucleotides are TGTGCCAGCAGAGCCGAACTTGGGCGCCCTAACGAGCAGTACTTC. It translates to CASRAELGRPNEQYF.

The V call is TRBV6-5, the J call TRBJ1-1; no clear D. The CDR3 loop spans 12 amino acids. Trimming cost V 4 bases and J 1 base, with 4 bases left between them. CDR1 and CDR2 (germline): MNHEY, SVGAGI. The CDR3 nucleotides are TGTGCCAGCAGTTCAGCGAACACTGAAGCTTTCTTT. Protein: CASSSANTEAFF.

The V call is TRBV19, the J call TRBJ2-1; TRBD2 matches 8 bases. Losses at the gene ends were 7 bases for V and 4 bases for J; bases not matched to a gene: 9. Per the germline V gene, CDR1 is LNHDA and CDR2 is SQIVND (reference sequence). The CDR3 spans 15 residues. CDR3 region: CASTLAGSTYNEQFF. CDR3 bases: TGTGCCAGTACCCTAGCGGGCAGCACTTACAATGAGCAGTTCTTC.

CDR3 DNA: TGTGCCATCAGTGACGGGACAGCTGGAAACACCATATATTTT. It encodes CAISDGTAGNTIYF. The chain recombines TRBV10-3 with TRBJ1-3, with TRBD1 identical over 7 bases. V dropped 3 bases and J dropped 2; count of bases not matched to a gene: 1. CDR1 and CDR2 from the germline V gene are ENHRY and SYGVKD. There are 14 residues in the CDR3.

The CDR3 loop is CASSLRHNQPQHF. In DNA, the CDR3 is TGTGCCAGCAGCTTACGGCACAATCAGCCCCAGCATTTT. This sequence joins TRBV5-8 and TRBJ1-5; no clear D gene. CDR3 length: 13 amino acids. The V and J ends lost 2 bases and 3 bases respectively, with 6 bases between them. Germline CDR1 SGHTS, CDR2 YDEGEE.

This chain links TRBV5-1 with TRBJ2-5; 8 bases map to TRBD2. J was trimmed by 0 bases and V by 2 bases; bases with no gene match: 9. CDR3 length: 17 residues. Germline lookup yields CDR1 SGHRS and CDR2 YFSETQ. Here the CDR3 DNA reads TGCGCCAGCAGCTTTACGAATAGCGGGGTGAACCAAGAGACCCAGTACTTC. Translating gives CASSFTNSGVNQETQYF. Full variable domain (missing parts from reference TRBV5-1 and TRBJ2-5): KAGVTQTPRYLIKTRGQQVTLSCSPISGHRSVSWYQQTPGQGLQFLFEYFSETQRNKGNFPGRFSGRQFSNSRSEMNVSTLELGDSALYLCASSFTNSGVNQETQYFGPGTRLLVL.

The gene calls are TRBV3-1 (or the pseudogene TRBV3-2) and TRBJ2-2, with D possibly being TRBD2 (5 bases). V was cut by 10 bases and J by 5 bases, with 11 bases left in between. This CDR3 has 12 residues. Germline CDR1 LGHDT, CDR2 YNNKEL (reference sequence). Here the CDR3 DNA reads TGTGCCACCTCCCCGGGGACCGGGGAGCTGTTTTTT. This codes for CATSPGTGELFF.

The V and J genes are TRBV15 and TRBJ1-4; no clear D. Germline V CDR1 and CDR2: LNHNV, YYDKDF (reference sequence). The CDR3 length is 14 residues. The V end was cut by 1 base, the J end by 5 bases, with 8 bases between. CDR3 loop: CATSRGTGNEKLFF. The DNA for the CDR3 is TGTGCCACCAGCAGAGGGACGGGGAATGAAAAACTGTTTTTT.

The J gene is TRBJ2-3, the V gene TRBV19; 9 nucleotides agree with TRBD1. V dropped 5 bases and J dropped 2; count of bases not matched to a gene: 8. CDR3 size: 16 residues. CDR1 is LNHDA and CDR2 is SQIVND in the germline V gene (reference sequence). The CDR3 coding sequence is TGTGCCAGTAGTCCAAAGGGACAGGGATTCACAGATACGCAGTATTTT. Its protein is CASSPKGQGFTDTQYF.

This rearrangement joins TRBV5-4 to TRBJ2-5, with TRBD2 as a possible D gene (6 bases). CDR1 is SGHNT and CDR2 is YYREEE in the germline V gene (reference sequence). The CDR3 is 17 amino acids. Between the trimmed V and J ends, which lost 0 bases and 2 bases, there was a span of 17 bases. CDR3 sequence (DNA): TGTGCCAGCAGCTTGGATGGGGGGTCGGCTTCTCAAGAGACCCAGTACTTC. Translating gives CASSLDGGSASQETQYF.

The rearrangement links TRBV19 to TRBJ1-4, with a tentative D call TRBD1 (5 bases). The CDR3 consists of 14 residues. Trimming cost V 5 bases and J 4 bases, with 11 bases left between them. Looked up from germline, CDR1 is LNHDA and CDR2 is SQIVND (reference sequence). CDR3 region: CASSHRDGNEKLFF. The CDR3 DNA follows: TGTGCCAGTAGTCACCGGGACGGTAATGAAAAACTGTTTTTT.

The gene calls are TRBV6-1 and TRBJ1-3; D possibly corresponds to TRBD1 (5 bases). CDR1 and CDR2 from the germline V gene are MNHNS and SASEGT. The CDR3 has 14 residues. The ends were cut back, 3 bases at V and 1 base at J, with 7 bases in the middle. In DNA form, the CDR3 reads TGTGCCAGCAGTGACCAGGGTTCTGGAAACACCATATATTTT. This sequence encodes CASSDQGSGNTIYF.

In this sample, this clone turned up a few times. Other DNA sequences from this sample encode an identical CDR3 as well. The V gene is TRBV6-5, the J gene TRBJ1-2; tentatively, D is TRBD1 (5 bases). The CDR3 runs to 14 residues. With 8 bases removed from V and 7 bases from J, the gap between germline ends came to 20 bases. Germline CDR1 reads MNHEY; CDR2 reads SVGAGI. CDR3 DNA: TGTGCCAGCTCGCTCGGGGGGGGTCAGAGTGGCTACACCTTC. Protein product: CASSLGGGQSGYTF.

J is TRBJ2-7 and V is TRBV6-5; possibly TRBD1 for D (6 bases). The CDR3 is 14 residues long. In germline, CDR1 is MNHEY, CDR2 SVGAGI. Trimming took off 7 bases at V and 1 base at J, with 14 bases between the two ends. CDR3 residues: CASTPQGQSYEQYF. The CDR3 DNA follows: TGTGCCAGCACCCCGCAGGGGCAGTCCTACGAGCAGTACTTC.

The chain joins TRBV12-3 or TRBV12-4 to TRBJ2-5; D call uncertain. Trimming stripped 5 bases from V and 7 bases from J, with 14 bases between. The CDR3 loop spans 13 amino acids. The CDR3 here is CASSQDRLGTQYF. CDR3 nucleotides: TGTGCCAGCAGTCAAGACCGGCTGGGGACCCAGTACTTC.